The table lists the clone carrying this TCR beta chain with a count of one. What it recognizes is unknown. The CDR3 consists of 18 residues. Germline assignment: CDR1 MNHNS and CDR2 SASEGT. With 6 bases removed from V and 0 bases from J, the gap between germline ends came to 20 bases. This sample is drawn from a study of T cell responses to AZD1222 COVID-19 vaccine. Study details: Pooling of second doses given at about 4 or about 12 weeks was done. Study-wide points: Donors were chiefly white British, with a greater number of females, and clonal diversity was perhaps underestimated. Reports indicate that nearly half of spike-specific TCRs are directed at unmutated variant regions.

Repertoires were generated with immunoSEQ multiplex PCR, while TCRdb's copy carries only in-frame clones and drops some. This table holds about 170,000 clones, 85% to 95% found once. The chain is built from TRBV6-1 and TRBJ1-4, with a tentative D call TRBD1 (6 bases). This receptor was obtained from an adult in good health. The material sequenced was peripheral blood, taken on day 0 of AZD1222 vaccination. CDR3 bases: TGTGCCAGCAGCGAAAAAGGGGGTTGGGGCGCAACTAATGAAAAACTGTTTTTT. This sequence encodes CASSEKGGWGATNEKLFF.